The following is a T cell receptor beta chain sequence with its context. This specimen comes from a study of blood T cell repertoires in COVID-19. Generated by immunoSEQ multiplex PCR, the TCRdb table keeps only in-frame clones and is missing some. The table shows tens of thousands of clones, with approximately 90% occurring only once. The clonotype was recovered from a woman over 75 with acute or convalescent COVID-19. The sample consisted of peripheral blood.

The CDR3 loop is CASSSPGARDTQYF. The CDR3 coding sequence is TGTGCCAGCAGTTCCCCAGGGGCACGAGATACGCAGTATTTT. This chain links TRBV7-3 with TRBJ2-3, with D perhaps TRBD1 (6 bases). The germline gives CDR1 SGHTA, CDR2 FQGTGA. V was shortened by 6 bases and J by 5 bases, with 15 bases between the two germline ends. This CDR3 has 14 residues.